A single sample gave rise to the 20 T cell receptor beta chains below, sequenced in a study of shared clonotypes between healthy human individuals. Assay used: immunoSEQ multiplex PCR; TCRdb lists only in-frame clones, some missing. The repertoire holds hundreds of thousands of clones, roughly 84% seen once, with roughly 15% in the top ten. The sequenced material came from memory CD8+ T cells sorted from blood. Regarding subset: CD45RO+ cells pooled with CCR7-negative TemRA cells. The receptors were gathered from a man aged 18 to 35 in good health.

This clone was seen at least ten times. The CDR3 reads CASSYSGKNIQYF. The CDR3, as DNA: TGTGCCAGCAGTTATAGCGGAAAAAACATTCAGTACTTC. V and J are TRBV27 and TRBJ2-4; weak D call: TRBD2 (6 bases). The CDR3 spans 13 residues. Germline V CDR1 and CDR2: MNHEY, SMNVEV (reference sequence). V was shortened by 4 bases and J by 4 bases, with 8 bases between the two germline ends.

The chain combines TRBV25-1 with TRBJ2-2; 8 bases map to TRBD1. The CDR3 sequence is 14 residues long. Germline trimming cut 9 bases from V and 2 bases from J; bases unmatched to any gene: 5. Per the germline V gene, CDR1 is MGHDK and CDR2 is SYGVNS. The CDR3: CASRDRGNTGELFF. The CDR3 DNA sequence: TGTGCCAGTCGAGACAGGGGTAACACCGGGGAGCTGTTTTTT.

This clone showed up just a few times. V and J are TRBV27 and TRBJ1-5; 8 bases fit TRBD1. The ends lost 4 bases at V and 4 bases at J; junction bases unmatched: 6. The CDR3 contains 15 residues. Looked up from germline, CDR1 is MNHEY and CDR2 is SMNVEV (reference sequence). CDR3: CASSSSGGLNQPQHF. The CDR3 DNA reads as TGTGCCAGCAGTTCATCAGGGGGCCTAAATCAGCCCCAGCATTTT.

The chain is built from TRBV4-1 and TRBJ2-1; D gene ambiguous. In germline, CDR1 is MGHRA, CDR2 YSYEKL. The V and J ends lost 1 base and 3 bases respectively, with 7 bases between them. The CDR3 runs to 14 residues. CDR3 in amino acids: CASSQGSFYNEQFF. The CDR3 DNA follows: TGCGCCAGCAGCCAAGGGTCCTTCTACAATGAGCAGTTCTTC.

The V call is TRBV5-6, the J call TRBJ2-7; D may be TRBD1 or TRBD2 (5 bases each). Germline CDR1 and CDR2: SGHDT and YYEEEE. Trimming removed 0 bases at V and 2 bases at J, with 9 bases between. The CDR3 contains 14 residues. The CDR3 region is CASSLAGAPYEQYF. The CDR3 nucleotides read TGTGCCAGCAGCTTGGCCGGGGCCCCCTACGAGCAGTACTTC. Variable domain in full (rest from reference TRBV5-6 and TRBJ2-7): DAGVTQSPTHLIKTRGQQVTLRCSPKSGHDTVSWYQQALGQGPQFIFQYYEEEERQRGNFPDRFSGHQFPNYSSELNVNALLLGDSALYLCASSLAGAPYEQYFGPGTRLTVT.

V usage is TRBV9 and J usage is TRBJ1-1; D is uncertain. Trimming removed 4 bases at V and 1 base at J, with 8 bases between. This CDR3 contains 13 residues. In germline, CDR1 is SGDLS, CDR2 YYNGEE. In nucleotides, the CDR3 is TGTGCCAGCAGCATAAATAGGAACACTGAAGCTTTCTTT. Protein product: CASSINRNTEAFF.

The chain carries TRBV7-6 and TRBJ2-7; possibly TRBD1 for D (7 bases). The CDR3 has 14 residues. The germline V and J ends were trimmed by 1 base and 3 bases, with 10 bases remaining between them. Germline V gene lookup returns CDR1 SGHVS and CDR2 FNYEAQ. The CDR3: CASSLVQGGYEQYF. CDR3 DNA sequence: TGTGCCAGCAGCTTAGTCCAGGGGGGCTACGAGCAGTACTTC.

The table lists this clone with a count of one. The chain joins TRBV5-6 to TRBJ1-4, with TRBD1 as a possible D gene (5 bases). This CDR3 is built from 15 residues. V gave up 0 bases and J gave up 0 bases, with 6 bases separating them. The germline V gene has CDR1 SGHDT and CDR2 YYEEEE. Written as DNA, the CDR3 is TGTGCCAGCAGCTTGGCGGGACCAACTAATGAAAAACTGTTTTTT. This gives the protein CASSLAGPTNEKLFF.

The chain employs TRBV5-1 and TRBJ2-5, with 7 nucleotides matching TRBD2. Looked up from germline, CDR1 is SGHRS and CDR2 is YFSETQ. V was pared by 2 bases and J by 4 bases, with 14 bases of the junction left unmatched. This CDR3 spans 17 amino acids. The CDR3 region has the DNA TGCGCCAGCAGCTTCCCGGGACTACCCGGGGAGGGAGAGACCCAGTACTTC. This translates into CASSFPGLPGEGETQYF.

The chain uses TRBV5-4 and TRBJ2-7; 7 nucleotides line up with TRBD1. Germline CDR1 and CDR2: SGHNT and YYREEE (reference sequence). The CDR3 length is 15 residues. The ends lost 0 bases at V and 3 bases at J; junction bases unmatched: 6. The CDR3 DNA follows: TGTGCCAGCAGCTTGGTACAGGGGCCCCTCTACGAGCAGTACTTC. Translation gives CASSLVQGPLYEQYF.

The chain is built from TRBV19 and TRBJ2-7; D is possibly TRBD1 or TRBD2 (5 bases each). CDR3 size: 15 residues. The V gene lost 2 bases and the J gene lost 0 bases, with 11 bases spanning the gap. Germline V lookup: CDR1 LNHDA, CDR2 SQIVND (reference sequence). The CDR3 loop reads CASSILGESSYEQYF. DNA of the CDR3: TGTGCCAGTAGTATATTGGGGGAGTCCTCCTACGAGCAGTACTTC.

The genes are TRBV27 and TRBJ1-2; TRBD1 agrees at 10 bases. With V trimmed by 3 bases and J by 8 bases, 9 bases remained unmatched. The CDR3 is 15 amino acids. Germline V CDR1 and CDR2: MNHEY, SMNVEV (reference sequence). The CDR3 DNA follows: TGTGCCAGCAGTTTGGCGACAGGGGGCGCGAAGGGCTACACCTTC. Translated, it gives CASSLATGGAKGYTF.

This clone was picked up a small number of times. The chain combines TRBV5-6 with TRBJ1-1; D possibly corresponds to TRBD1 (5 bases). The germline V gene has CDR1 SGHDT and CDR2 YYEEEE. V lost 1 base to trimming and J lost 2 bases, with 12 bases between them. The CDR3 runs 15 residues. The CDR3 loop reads CASSLWGSFNTEAFF. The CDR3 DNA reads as TGTGCCAGCAGCTTGTGGGGCAGCTTCAACACTGAAGCTTTCTTT.

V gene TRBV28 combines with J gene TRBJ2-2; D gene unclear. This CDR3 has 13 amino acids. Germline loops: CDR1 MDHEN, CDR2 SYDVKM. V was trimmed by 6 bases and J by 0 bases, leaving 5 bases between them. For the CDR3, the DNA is TGTGCCAGCAGAGGGACGAACACCGGGGAGCTGTTTTTT. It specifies CASRGTNTGELFF.

The CDR3 spells CASSFLGQDEQYF. Written as DNA, the CDR3 is TGTGCCAGCAGTTTTCTGGGCCAGGACGAGCAGTACTTC. This chain connects TRBV27 to TRBJ2-7; D is undetermined. Germline V lookup: CDR1 MNHEY, CDR2 SMNVEV (reference sequence). The length of the CDR3 is 13 residues. V lost 3 bases and J 5 bases, leaving 11 bases between the germline ends.

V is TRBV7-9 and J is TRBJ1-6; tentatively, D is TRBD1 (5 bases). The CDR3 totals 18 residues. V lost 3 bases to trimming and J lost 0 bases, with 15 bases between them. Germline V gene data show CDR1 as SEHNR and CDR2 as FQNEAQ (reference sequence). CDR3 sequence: CASSFPSAGGSYNSPLHF. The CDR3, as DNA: TGTGCCAGCAGCTTTCCCTCGGCGGGGGGCTCCTATAATTCACCCCTCCACTTT.

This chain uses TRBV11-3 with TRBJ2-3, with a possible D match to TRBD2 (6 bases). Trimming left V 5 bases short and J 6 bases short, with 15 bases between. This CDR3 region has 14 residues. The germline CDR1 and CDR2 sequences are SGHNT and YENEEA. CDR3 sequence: CASSPGLERDTQYF. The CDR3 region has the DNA TGTGCCAGCAGCCCGGGACTCGAACGGGATACGCAGTATTTT.

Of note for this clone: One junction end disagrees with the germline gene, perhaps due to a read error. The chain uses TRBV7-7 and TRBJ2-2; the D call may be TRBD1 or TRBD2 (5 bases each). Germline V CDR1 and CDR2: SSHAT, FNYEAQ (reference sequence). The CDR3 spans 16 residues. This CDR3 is CASSLGLGTDTGELFF. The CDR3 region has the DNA TGTGCTAGCAGCTTAGGTTTAGGGACCGACACCGGGGAGCTGTTTTTT.

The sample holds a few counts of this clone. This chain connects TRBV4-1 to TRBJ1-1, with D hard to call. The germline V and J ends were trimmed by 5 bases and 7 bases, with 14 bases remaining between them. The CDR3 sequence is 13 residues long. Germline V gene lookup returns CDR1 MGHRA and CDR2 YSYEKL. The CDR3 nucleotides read TGCGCCAGCAGCTTTGATGGAGCGGGTGAAGCTTTCTTT. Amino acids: CASSFDGAGEAFF.

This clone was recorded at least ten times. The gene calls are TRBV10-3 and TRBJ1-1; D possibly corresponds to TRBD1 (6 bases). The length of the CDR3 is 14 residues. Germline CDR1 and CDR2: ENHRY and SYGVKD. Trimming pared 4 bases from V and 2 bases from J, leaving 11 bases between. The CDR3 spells CAISVSRGNTEAFF. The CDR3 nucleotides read TGTGCCATCAGTGTTTCCAGGGGCAACACTGAAGCTTTCTTT.